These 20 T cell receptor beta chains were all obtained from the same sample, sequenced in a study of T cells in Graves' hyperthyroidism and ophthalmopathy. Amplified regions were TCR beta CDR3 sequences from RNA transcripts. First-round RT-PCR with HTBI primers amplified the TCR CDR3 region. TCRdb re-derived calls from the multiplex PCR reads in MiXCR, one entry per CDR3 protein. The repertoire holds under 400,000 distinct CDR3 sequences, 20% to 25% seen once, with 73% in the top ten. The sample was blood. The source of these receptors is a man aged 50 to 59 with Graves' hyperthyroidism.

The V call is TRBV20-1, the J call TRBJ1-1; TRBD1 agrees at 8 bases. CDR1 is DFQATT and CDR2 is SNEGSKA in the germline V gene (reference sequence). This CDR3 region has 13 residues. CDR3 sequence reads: CSADRGLNTEAFF. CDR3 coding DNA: TGCAGCGCTGACAGGGGACTGAACACTGAAGCTTTCTTT.

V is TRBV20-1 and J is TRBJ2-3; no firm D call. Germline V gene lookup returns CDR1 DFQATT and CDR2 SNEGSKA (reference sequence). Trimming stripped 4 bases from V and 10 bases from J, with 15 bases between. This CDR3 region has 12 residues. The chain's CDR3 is CSAKYNFPSQYF. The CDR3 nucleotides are TGCAGTGCTAAATACAACTTCCCATCGCAGTATTTT.

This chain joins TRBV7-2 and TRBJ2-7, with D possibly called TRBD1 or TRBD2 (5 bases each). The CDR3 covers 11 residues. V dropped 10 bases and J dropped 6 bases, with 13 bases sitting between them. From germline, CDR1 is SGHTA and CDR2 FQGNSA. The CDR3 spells CAIQTGLEQYF. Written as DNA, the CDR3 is TGTGCCATCCAAACGGGGCTCGAGCAGTACTTC.

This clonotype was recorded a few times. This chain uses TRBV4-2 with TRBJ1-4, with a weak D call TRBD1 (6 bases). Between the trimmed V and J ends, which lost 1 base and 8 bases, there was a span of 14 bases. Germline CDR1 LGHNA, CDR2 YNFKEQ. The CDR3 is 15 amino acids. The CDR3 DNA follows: TGTGCCAGCAGCCAAGCGGGGGCGCAACAGGAAAAACTGTTTTTT. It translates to CASSQAGAQQEKLFF.

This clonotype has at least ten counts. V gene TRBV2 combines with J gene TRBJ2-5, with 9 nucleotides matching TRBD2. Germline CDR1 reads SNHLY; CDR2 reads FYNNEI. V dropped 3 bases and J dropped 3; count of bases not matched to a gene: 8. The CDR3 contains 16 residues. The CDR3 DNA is TGTGCCAGCAGTGACCCCGGGACTAGCCAAAAAGAGACCCAGTACTTC. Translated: CASSDPGTSQKETQYF.

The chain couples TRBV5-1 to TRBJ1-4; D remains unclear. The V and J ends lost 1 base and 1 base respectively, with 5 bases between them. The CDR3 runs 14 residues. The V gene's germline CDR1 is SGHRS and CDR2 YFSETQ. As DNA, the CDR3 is TGCGCCAGCAGCTTGACGGGAACTAATGAAAAACTGTTTTTT. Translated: CASSLTGTNEKLFF.

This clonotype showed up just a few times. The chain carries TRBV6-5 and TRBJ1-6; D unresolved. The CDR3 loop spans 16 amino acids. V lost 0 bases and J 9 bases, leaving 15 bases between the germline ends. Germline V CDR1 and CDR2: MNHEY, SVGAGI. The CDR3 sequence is CASSYSPGSSISPLHF. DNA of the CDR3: TGTGCCAGCAGTTACTCGCCCGGAAGTTCAATTTCACCCCTCCACTTT.

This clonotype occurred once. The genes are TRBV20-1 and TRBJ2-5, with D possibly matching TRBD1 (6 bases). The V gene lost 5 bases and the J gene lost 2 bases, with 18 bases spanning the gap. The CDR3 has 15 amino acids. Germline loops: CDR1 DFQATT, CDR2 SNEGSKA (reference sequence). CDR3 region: CSASPSLRGQETQYF. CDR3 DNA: TGCAGTGCTTCTCCTTCTCTGAGGGGGCAAGAGACCCAGTACTTC.

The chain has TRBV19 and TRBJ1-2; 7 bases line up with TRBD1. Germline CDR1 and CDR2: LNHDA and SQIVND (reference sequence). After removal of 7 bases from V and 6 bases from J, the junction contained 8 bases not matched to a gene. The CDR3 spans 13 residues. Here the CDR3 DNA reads TGTGCCAGTACCCCTGGGGGGACAGATGGCTACACCTTC. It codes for CASTPGGTDGYTF.

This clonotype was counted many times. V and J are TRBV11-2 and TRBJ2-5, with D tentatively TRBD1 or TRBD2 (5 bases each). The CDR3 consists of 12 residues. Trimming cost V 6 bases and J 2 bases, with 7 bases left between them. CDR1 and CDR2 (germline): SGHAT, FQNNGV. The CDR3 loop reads CASRGVQETQYF. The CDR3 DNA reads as TGTGCCAGCAGGGGGGTACAAGAGACCCAGTACTTC.

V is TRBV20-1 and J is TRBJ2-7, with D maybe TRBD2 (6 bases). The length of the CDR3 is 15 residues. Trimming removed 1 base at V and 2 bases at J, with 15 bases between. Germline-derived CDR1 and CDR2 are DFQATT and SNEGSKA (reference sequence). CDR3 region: CSARARDLAPYEQYF. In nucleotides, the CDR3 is TGCAGTGCTAGAGCCCGGGACTTAGCGCCCTACGAGCAGTACTTC.

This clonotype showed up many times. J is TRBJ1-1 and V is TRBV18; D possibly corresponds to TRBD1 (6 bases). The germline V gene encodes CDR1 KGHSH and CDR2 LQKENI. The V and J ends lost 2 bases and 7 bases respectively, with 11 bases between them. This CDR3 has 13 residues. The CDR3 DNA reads TGTGCCAGCTCACCATCTGGAGGGGGTGAAGCTTTCTTT. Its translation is CASSPSGGGEAFF.

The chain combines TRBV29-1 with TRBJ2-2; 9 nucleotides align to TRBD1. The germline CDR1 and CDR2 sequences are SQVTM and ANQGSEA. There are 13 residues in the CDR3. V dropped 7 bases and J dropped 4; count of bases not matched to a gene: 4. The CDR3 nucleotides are TGCAGCGCTGGGACAGGGCCCACCGGGGAGCTGTTTTTT. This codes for CSAGTGPTGELFF.

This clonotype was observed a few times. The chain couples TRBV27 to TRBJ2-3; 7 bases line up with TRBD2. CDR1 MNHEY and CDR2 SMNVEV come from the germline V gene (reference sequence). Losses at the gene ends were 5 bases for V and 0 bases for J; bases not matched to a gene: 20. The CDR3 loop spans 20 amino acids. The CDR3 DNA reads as TGTGCCAGCAGTCCCAGCTCCAAACTTCGGACTAGATCTAGCACAGATACGCAGTATTTT. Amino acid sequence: CASSPSSKLRTRSSTDTQYF.

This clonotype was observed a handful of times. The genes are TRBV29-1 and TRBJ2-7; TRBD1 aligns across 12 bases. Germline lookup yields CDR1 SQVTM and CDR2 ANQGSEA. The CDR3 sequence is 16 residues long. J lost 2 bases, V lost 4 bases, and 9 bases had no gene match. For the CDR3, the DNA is TGCAGCGTTGCAAGGGGACAGGGGGCCCGAACCTACGAGCAGTACTTC. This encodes CSVARGQGARTYEQYF.

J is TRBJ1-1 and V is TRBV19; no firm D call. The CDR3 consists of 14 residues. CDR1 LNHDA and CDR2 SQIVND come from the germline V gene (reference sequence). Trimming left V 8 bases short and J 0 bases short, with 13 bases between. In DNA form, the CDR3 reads TGTGCCAGTGTCGGGGATCAATTGAACACTGAAGCTTTCTTT. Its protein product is CASVGDQLNTEAFF.

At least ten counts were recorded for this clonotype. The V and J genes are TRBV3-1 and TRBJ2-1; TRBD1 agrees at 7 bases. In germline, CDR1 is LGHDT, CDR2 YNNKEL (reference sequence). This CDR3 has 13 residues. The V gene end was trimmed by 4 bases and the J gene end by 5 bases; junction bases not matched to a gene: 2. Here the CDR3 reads CASSPQGDNEQFF. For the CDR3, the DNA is TGTGCCAGCAGCCCCCAGGGGGACAATGAGCAGTTCTTC.

CDR3 region: CSVTAGTGVETQYF. In nucleotides, the CDR3 is TGCAGCGTGACAGCCGGGACAGGGGTAGAGACCCAGTACTTC. This chain connects TRBV29-1 to TRBJ2-5; TRBD1 matches 10 bases. The trim removed 6 bases at V and 4 bases at J, leaving 8 bases unmatched. Germline assignment: CDR1 SQVTM and CDR2 ANQGSEA. The CDR3 spans 14 residues.

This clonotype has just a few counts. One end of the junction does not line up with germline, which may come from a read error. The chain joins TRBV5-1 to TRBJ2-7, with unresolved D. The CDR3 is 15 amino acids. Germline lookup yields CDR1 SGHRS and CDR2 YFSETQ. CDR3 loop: CATSPVGRGTYEQYF. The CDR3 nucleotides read TGTGCCACCTCCCCGGTGGGCCGTGGGACCTACGAGCAGTACTTC.

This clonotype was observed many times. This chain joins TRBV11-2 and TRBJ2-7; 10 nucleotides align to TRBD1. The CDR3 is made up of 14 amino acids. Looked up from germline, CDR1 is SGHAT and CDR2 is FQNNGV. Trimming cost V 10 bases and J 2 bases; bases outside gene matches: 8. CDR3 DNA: TGTGCCACCGCCGCCGGGACAGGGGCCTACGAGCAGTACTTC. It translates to CATAAGTGAYEQYF.